These 31 T cell receptor beta chains share one sample of origin, sequenced in a study of T cells in Graves' hyperthyroidism and ophthalmopathy. Using RNA transcripts as the source, TCR beta CDR3 regions were amplified. The HTBI primer set was used in a first-round RT-PCR of the TCR CDR3. From the multiplex PCR reads, TCRdb called clonotypes with MiXCR, one entry per CDR3 protein. The sample yields over 350,000 distinct CDR3 sequences, over 13% seen once. The sequencing input was blood. Receptors were obtained from a man in his fifties or sixties with Graves' ophthalmopathy.

This clonotype came up many times. This chain connects TRBV2 to TRBJ2-3; possibly TRBD2 for D (6 bases). CDR3 length: 13 residues. Germline-derived CDR1 and CDR2 are SNHLY and FYNNEI. The V and J ends lost 7 bases and 3 bases respectively, with 11 bases between them. For the CDR3, the DNA is TGTGCCAGCATTATACGGGAGACAGATACGCAGTATTTT. It codes for CASIIRETDTQYF. The complete variable domain, with remaining parts taken from reference TRBV2 and TRBJ2-3, reads EPEVTQTPSHQVTQMGQEVILRCVPISNHLYFYWYRQILGQKVEFLVSFYNNEISEKSEIFDDQFSVERPDGSNFTLKIRSTKLEDSAMYFCASIIRETDTQYFGPGTRLTVL.

This clonotype came up many times. The rearrangement joins TRBV28 to TRBJ2-7; 10 nucleotides agree with TRBD2. CDR3 length: 14 residues. Germline V gene sequence: CDR1 MDHEN, CDR2 SYDVKM. Trimming took 5 bases from V and 7 from J; bases not matched to a gene: 8. The CDR3 DNA reads TGTGCCAGCAGTGGAGCTAGCGGGAGTAGAGAGCAGTACTTC. Translated: CASSGASGSREQYF. The entire variable domain, with the rest obtained from reference TRBV28 and TRBJ2-7, is as follows: DVKVTQSSRYLVKRTGEKVFLECVQDMDHENMFWYRQDPGLGLRLIYFSYDVKMKEKGDIPEGYSVSREKKERFSLILESASTNQTSMYLCASSGASGSREQYFGPGTRLTVT.

This chain links TRBV19 with TRBJ2-1; 9 bases agree with TRBD2. Germline CDR1 is LNHDA and CDR2 is SQIVND (reference sequence). CDR3 length: 17 amino acids. V lost 7 bases to trimming and J lost 8 bases; unmatched junction nucleotides: 18. CDR3 amino acids: CASKPTRGSGSIDEQFF. The CDR3 nucleotides are TGTGCCAGTAAACCGACTAGAGGTAGCGGGAGCATTGATGAGCAGTTCTTC.

This clonotype was recorded many times. The chain links TRBV20-1 to TRBJ2-1; TRBD2 matches at 7 bases. CDR1 DFQATT and CDR2 SNEGSKA come from the germline V gene (reference sequence). The CDR3 runs 15 residues. Trimming removed 0 bases from V and 5 bases from J; junction bases left unmatched: 7. This CDR3 reads CSAREPSGANNEQFF. The CDR3 DNA sequence: TGCAGTGCTAGAGAACCTAGCGGAGCCAACAATGAGCAGTTCTTC.

This clonotype was seen at least ten times. V is TRBV7-2 and J is TRBJ1-1, with D perhaps matching TRBD1 (5 bases). With 3 bases removed from V and 0 bases from J, the gap between germline ends came to 11 bases. The CDR3 is 15 residues long. From germline, CDR1 is SGHTA and CDR2 FQGNSA. The CDR3 is CASSFSGSMNTEAFF. The CDR3 DNA reads TGTGCCAGCAGCTTCTCAGGGTCCATGAACACTGAAGCTTTCTTT.

This clonotype showed up many times. CDR3 loop: CAWSVFSDEQFF. Written as DNA, the CDR3 is TGTGCCTGGAGTGTATTCTCGGATGAGCAGTTCTTC. The chain carries TRBV30 and TRBJ2-1, with D unresolved. Trimming removed 0 bases at V and 8 bases at J, with 8 bases between. The CDR3 consists of 12 residues. Germline loops: CDR1 GTSNPN, CDR2 SVGIG (reference sequence).

This clonotype was counted between two and nine times. The J gene is TRBJ2-4, the V gene TRBV6-2 or TRBV6-3; 8 nucleotides match TRBD1. CDR3 length: 15 residues. Germline CDR1 is MNHEY and CDR2 is SVGEGT. J gave up 5 bases and V 4 bases, and 7 bases lay outside the gene matches. The CDR3 reads CASSWDRRGENIQYF. In nucleotides, the CDR3 is TGTGCCAGCAGTTGGGACAGGCGAGGAGAAAACATTCAGTACTTC.

The sample holds many counts of this clonotype. The chain has TRBV30 and TRBJ2-2; weak D call: TRBD2 (6 bases). The CDR3 has 16 amino acids. Germline lookup yields CDR1 GTSNPN and CDR2 SVGIG (reference sequence). V shed 0 bases and J shed 4 bases, with 15 bases lying between them. The chain's CDR3 is CAWSVHTPEGTGELFF. The CDR3 DNA sequence: TGTGCCTGGAGTGTACATACCCCGGAGGGCACCGGGGAGCTGTTTTTT.

This clonotype was counted many times. The V and J genes are TRBV30 and TRBJ1-5; unclear D gene. The germline CDR1 and CDR2 sequences are GTSNPN and SVGIG (reference sequence). CDR3 size: 13 residues. The V and J ends lost 5 bases and 2 bases respectively, with 10 bases between them. The chain's CDR3 is CAWQHKGNQPQHF. For the CDR3, the DNA is TGTGCCTGGCAACATAAGGGCAATCAGCCCCAGCATTTT.

At least ten counts were recorded for this clonotype. This sequence joins TRBV28 and TRBJ2-7; possible D gene TRBD1, 5 bases. V lost 6 bases to trimming and J lost 4 bases, with 10 bases between them. Per germline, CDR1 MDHEN and CDR2 SYDVKM. The CDR3 extends over 12 amino acids. The DNA of the CDR3 is TGTGCCAGCAGCGACAGTTATTACGAGCAGTACTTC. It yields the protein CASSDSYYEQYF.

The V and J genes are TRBV27 and TRBJ2-1; 9 nucleotides align to TRBD1. The germline gives CDR1 MNHEY, CDR2 SMNVEV (reference sequence). The CDR3 contains 17 residues. The J segment lost 5 bases and the V segment lost 3 bases, leaving 11 bases of the junction unmatched. CDR3 loop: CASSLGWGTGLNNEQFF. CDR3 sequence (DNA): TGTGCCAGCAGTTTGGGCTGGGGGACAGGGTTGAACAATGAGCAGTTCTTC.

This clonotype was counted at least ten times. The chain is built from TRBV11-2 and TRBJ2-1; 8 bases match TRBD2. The trim removed 5 bases at V and 15 bases at J, leaving 15 bases unmatched. Looked up from germline, CDR1 is SGHAT and CDR2 is FQNNGV. This CDR3 has 14 residues. The CDR3: CASSPGMSGSGPFF. CDR3 nucleotides: TGTGCCAGCAGCCCCGGGATGAGCGGGAGCGGCCCGTTCTTC.

The rearrangement links TRBV12-3 or TRBV12-4 to TRBJ2-7, with 8 nucleotides matching TRBD1. CDR3 length: 13 residues. With 6 bases clipped from V and 6 bases from J, the junction kept 7 bases outside the gene matches. The CDR3 DNA follows: TGTGCCAGCAGCTCGGACAGGGTCAGCGAGCAGTACTTC. As protein: CASSSDRVSEQYF.

This clonotype was counted ten times or more. The chain couples TRBV20-1 to TRBJ2-1; 9 bases map to TRBD2. V was pared by 0 bases and J by 7 bases, with 7 bases of the junction left unmatched. Germline V gives CDR1 DFQATT, CDR2 SNEGSKA (reference sequence). This CDR3 contains 15 residues. The CDR3 reads CSARDLAGSRNEQFF. The DNA for the CDR3 is TGCAGTGCTAGAGATCTAGCGGGGTCCAGAAATGAGCAGTTCTTC.

V gene TRBV3-1 combines with J gene TRBJ2-2; 14 bases fit TRBD2. Trimming took 5 bases from V and 7 from J; bases not matched to a gene: 9. CDR3 length equals 17 residues. CDR1 is LGHDT, CDR2 YNNKEL, per germline (reference sequence). The CDR3 DNA is TGTGCCAGCAGCGCAAGGACTAGCGGGAGGTCTGGCGGGGAGCTGTTTTTT. This sequence encodes CASSARTSGRSGGELFF. The whole variable domain, remainder taken from reference TRBV3-1 and TRBJ2-2, is DTAVSQTPKYLVTQMGNDKSIKCEQNLGHDTMYWYKQDSKKFLKIMFSYNNKELIINETVPNRFSPKSPDKAHLNLHINSLELGDSAVYFCASSARTSGRSGGELFFGEGSRLTVL.

The V and J genes are TRBV7-8 and TRBJ2-1; 12 bases are a match to TRBD2. Trimming removed 5 bases from V and 12 bases from J; junction bases left unmatched: 8. The CDR3 totals 14 residues. Germline CDR1 SGHVS, CDR2 FQNEAQ. CDR3 sequence (DNA): TGTGCCAGCAGCCCCGGACTAGCGGGACTTGGGCAGTTCTTC. Residues: CASSPGLAGLGQFF.

This clonotype was recorded at least ten times. This chain connects TRBV18 to TRBJ2-5; D unresolved. The CDR3 is made up of 13 amino acids. V was clipped by 3 bases and J by 1 base, with 6 bases between them. Germline V gene sequence: CDR1 KGHSH, CDR2 LQKENI. The CDR3 loop is CASSPGTQETQYF. In nucleotides, the CDR3 is TGTGCCAGCTCACCGGGTACCCAAGAGACCCAGTACTTC.

This clonotype was observed many times. This chain connects TRBV30 to TRBJ1-2; D remains unclear. Trimming shortened V by 2 bases and J by 8 bases, and 18 bases separated the two germline ends. This CDR3 comprises 14 residues. Germline CDR1 GTSNPN, CDR2 SVGIG (reference sequence). The CDR3: CAWSLLLSMDGYTF. As DNA, the CDR3 is TGTGCCTGGAGTCTATTACTGTCCATGGACGGCTACACCTTC.

This clonotype was seen repeatedly, ten times or more. CDR3 sequence reads: CASTDGTISYNEQFF. The CDR3 region has the DNA TGTGCCAGCACCGATGGGACAATCTCCTACAATGAGCAGTTCTTC. The gene calls are TRBV2 and TRBJ2-1; maybe TRBD1 (6 bases). This CDR3 region has 15 residues. Between the trimmed V and J ends, which lost 7 bases and 0 bases, there was a span of 13 bases. Germline V gene data show CDR1 as SNHLY and CDR2 as FYNNEI.

The chain carries TRBV6-1 and TRBJ1-6; TRBD1 matches at 7 bases. Germline lookup yields CDR1 MNHNS and CDR2 SASEGT. CDR3 length: 16 residues. V lost 5 bases, J lost 9 bases, and 13 bases stayed unmatched. The CDR3 reads CASSSLRQGGGSPLHF. Written as DNA, the CDR3 is TGTGCCAGCAGTTCCTTACGACAGGGTGGGGGTTCACCCCTCCACTTT.

This clonotype appeared a few times. The chain employs TRBV27 and TRBJ2-3, with TRBD2 as a possible D gene (6 bases). The V gene lost 11 bases and the J gene lost 0 bases, with 15 bases spanning the gap. The CDR3 runs to 14 residues. Germline V gene data show CDR1 as MNHEY and CDR2 as SMNVEV (reference sequence). CDR3 sequence: CAVRAGSSTDTQYF. CDR3 nucleotide sequence: TGTGCCGTCAGGGCGGGATCTAGCACAGATACGCAGTATTTT.

A note on this clonotype: A much larger clone lies a single base off, so this may be a read error. The chain couples TRBV29-1 to TRBJ2-3; TRBD2 is a possible D gene (6 bases). The V gene's germline CDR1 is SQVTM and CDR2 ANQGSEA. The CDR3 runs 17 residues. The CDR3 sequence is CSAEDLVPAGNTDTQYF. The CDR3, as DNA: TGCAGCGCTGAAGATCTGGTCCCGGCGGGAAACACAGATACGCAGTATTTT.

Regarding this clonotype: A clone one base away is much larger, so this may be a read error. The V gene is TRBV20-1, the J gene TRBJ2-7; 7 nucleotides match TRBD2. V shed 0 bases, J shed 2 bases, and the junction held 7 bases outside the gene matches. This CDR3 has 15 amino acids. Per the germline V gene, CDR1 is DFQATT and CDR2 is SNEGSKA (reference sequence). In DNA form, the CDR3 reads TGCAGTGCTAGAGAGCCGGGCGGGAGTCCCTACGAGCAGTACTTC. Residues: CSAREPGGSPYEQYF.

The chain employs TRBV6-2 or TRBV6-3 and TRBJ2-1, with 14 bases that match TRBD2. This CDR3 is 21 amino acids long. CDR1 is MNHEY, CDR2 SVGEGT, per germline. With V trimmed by 6 bases and J by 6 bases, 22 bases remained unmatched. The CDR3 sequence: CASSRHEGLAGVSPRSNEQFF. In nucleotides, the CDR3 is TGTGCCAGCAGCCGACACGAGGGACTAGCGGGAGTCAGTCCTAGGAGCAATGAGCAGTTCTTC.

A remark on this clonotype: The final CDR3 position lacks the conserved phenylalanine or tryptophan, pointing to a likely read error. The chain combines TRBV27 with TRBJ2-4; TRBD1 might be the D (6 bases). Germline assignment: CDR1 MNHEY and CDR2 SMNVEV (reference sequence). The V gene lost 7 bases and the J gene lost 0 bases, with 16 bases spanning the gap. The CDR3 spans 16 residues. In DNA form, the CDR3 reads TGTGCCAGCAAAGGGGGTCCCTTACTAGCCAAAAACATTCAGTACTGC. This gives the protein CASKGGPLLAKNIQYC.

V is TRBV2 and J is TRBJ2-2; 7 bases are shared with TRBD2. Germline CDR1 SNHLY, CDR2 FYNNEI. After removal of 7 bases from V and 4 bases from J, the junction contained 6 bases not matched to a gene. This CDR3 comprises 14 residues. CDR3: CASKRDVGTGELFF. For the CDR3, the DNA is TGTGCCAGCAAGCGGGATGTCGGCACCGGGGAGCTGTTTTTT.

The V gene is TRBV20-1, the J gene TRBJ2-2; 7 bases match TRBD2. The CDR3 spans 13 residues. V lost 1 base and J lost 5; bases outside the gene matches: 1. Germline loops: CDR1 DFQATT, CDR2 SNEGSKA (reference sequence). The CDR3 reads CSARGGSTGELFF. CDR3 DNA: TGCAGTGCTAGAGGCGGGAGTACCGGGGAGCTGTTTTTT.

The V and J genes are TRBV5-6 and TRBJ2-2; TRBD1 or TRBD2 may be the D gene (5 bases each). The CDR3 is 16 residues long. The ends were cut back, 3 bases at V and 2 bases at J, with 14 bases in the middle. CDR1 is SGHDT, CDR2 YYEEEE, per germline. In DNA form, the CDR3 reads TGTGCCAGCAGCTCCTCCCGGGACGGAAACACCGGGGAGCTGTTTTTT. Translation: CASSSSRDGNTGELFF.

This clonotype was detected ten times or more. The V call is TRBV2, the J call TRBJ1-2, with D possibly TRBD1 on 5 matching bases. This CDR3 region has 13 residues. The V and J ends lost 3 bases and 1 base respectively, with 6 bases between them. Germline values: CDR1 SNHLY, CDR2 FYNNEI. For the CDR3, the DNA is TGTGCCAGCAGTGAGGGGCATAACTATGGCTACACCTTC. Translation: CASSEGHNYGYTF.

V gene TRBV10-3 combines with J gene TRBJ2-5; a possible D gene is TRBD1 (6 bases). Looked up from germline, CDR1 is ENHRY and CDR2 is SYGVKD. The CDR3 is made up of 12 amino acids. V shed 10 bases and J shed 4 bases, with 13 bases lying between them. The CDR3 coding sequence is TGTGCCACCCGGGACATCACAGAGACCCAGTACTTC. It translates to CATRDITETQYF.

This clonotype was counted many times. V gene TRBV2 combines with J gene TRBJ2-7; TRBD1 agrees at 7 bases. CDR3 length equals 14 residues. The germline gives CDR1 SNHLY, CDR2 FYNNEI. V lost 1 base and J lost 6; bases outside the gene matches: 6. This chain's CDR3 is CASSEVGGRSEQYF. CDR3 coding DNA: TGTGCCAGCAGTGAAGTAGGGGGCAGATCCGAGCAGTACTTC.